This T cell receptor beta chain was found in a study of cytomegalovirus exposure and HLA in healthy donors. The PCR made use of 60 Vbeta and 13 Jbeta primers. The data were produced by immunoSEQ multiplex PCR, yet TCRdb's version contains in-frame clones alone and is incomplete. The repertoire table contains approximately 170,000 clones. The TCR sequence derives from a woman aged 18-30 years in good health and CMV-seropositive. The material sequenced was PBMCs.

CDR3 sequence (DNA): TGTGCCAGCAGCTCAAACATCTTGAACACTGAAGCTTTCTTT. Residues: CASSSNILNTEAFF. The chain employs TRBV7-9 and TRBJ1-1; D is ambiguous. V lost 4 bases, J lost 0 bases, and 9 bases lay in between. The CDR3 loop spans 14 amino acids. Germline V gene data show CDR1 as SEHNR and CDR2 as FQNEAQ (reference sequence).